The next 12 T cell receptor beta chains were all read from a single sample in a study of Graves' ophthalmopathy and Graves' hyperthyroidism. TCR beta CDR3 amplification used RNA transcripts. RT-PCR in the first round used HTBI primers; a second-round multiplex PCR followed. From the multiplex PCR reads, TCRdb called clonotypes with MiXCR, one entry per CDR3 protein. The table lists hundreds of thousands of distinct CDR3 sequences, approximately 22% of them singletons. Specimen: peripheral blood. Receptor source: a woman between 18 and 29 years old with stable Graves' hyperthyroidism. Some clones in this sample may be carry-over from other donors' samples.

This clonotype was seen a handful of times. V gene TRBV14 combines with J gene TRBJ2-2; 7 nucleotides agree with TRBD1. The CDR3 has 18 amino acids. Germline CDR1 reads SGHDN; CDR2 reads FVKESK. J gave up 1 base and V 1 base, and 9 bases lay outside the gene matches. The CDR3 nucleotides are TGTGCCAGCAGCCAAGGAGGACCGGCAGGGGGGAACACCGGGGAGCTGTTTTTT. Its protein product is CASSQGGPAGGNTGELFF.

This clonotype occurred many times. The chain combines TRBV28 with TRBJ1-2; a weak D match, TRBD1 (5 bases). Germline CDR1 is MDHEN and CDR2 is SYDVKM. The V gene lost 6 bases and the J gene lost 3 bases, with 14 bases spanning the gap. The CDR3 loop spans 14 amino acids. The CDR3 coding sequence is TGTGCCAGCAGGATGGGGGTTCACTACTATGGCTACACCTTC. Translating it yields CASRMGVHYYGYTF.

This clonotype was observed a handful of times. The chain is built from TRBV6-2 or TRBV6-3 and TRBJ2-7, with 11 bases fitting TRBD1. This CDR3 has 18 amino acids. Per germline, CDR1 MNHEY and CDR2 SVGEGT. The V gene end was trimmed by 8 bases and the J gene end by 0 bases; junction bases not matched to a gene: 15. The CDR3 DNA reads as TGTGCCAGCGCTCTCTACACCGTTGGGACAGGGGGCTCCTACGAGCAGTACTTC. It encodes CASALYTVGTGGSYEQYF.

This clonotype was picked up many times. In DNA form, the CDR3 reads TGTGCCATCAGTGTGGGGAGACAAGAGACCCAGTACTTC. Residues: CAISVGRQETQYF. V is TRBV10-3 and J is TRBJ2-5; a weak D match, TRBD2 (5 bases). Trimming stripped 4 bases from V and 2 bases from J, with 8 bases between. CDR3 length: 13 residues. Germline V lookup: CDR1 ENHRY, CDR2 SYGVKD.

As concerns this clonotype: The conserved final phenylalanine or tryptophan is absent from the CDR3, which likely points to a read error. The chain uses TRBV10-1 and TRBJ1-1; D is uncertain. Germline loops: CDR1 WNHNN, CDR2 SYGVQD (reference sequence). The CDR3 length is 14 residues. CDR3: CGSSESTRRGEAFS. The CDR3 region has the DNA TGCGGCAGCAGTGAGTCGACTCGCCGGGGTGAAGCTTTCTCT.

The J gene is TRBJ1-2, the V gene TRBV5-1, with a tentative D call TRBD1 (5 bases). V was cut by 4 bases and J by 7 bases, with 20 bases left in between. The germline V gene encodes CDR1 SGHRS and CDR2 YFSETQ. The CDR3 extends over 15 amino acids. The CDR3 coding sequence is TGCGCCAGCAGCGTCTTAGGGGACCGCTTGTCTGGCTACACCTTC. It is translated as CASSVLGDRLSGYTF.

This clonotype was seen repeatedly, ten times or more. The chain combines TRBV20-1 with TRBJ1-2; TRBD1 aligns across 8 bases. The ends lost 3 bases at V and 8 bases at J; junction bases unmatched: 8. Germline values: CDR1 DFQATT, CDR2 SNEGSKA (reference sequence). CDR3 length: 13 amino acids. CDR3 bases: TGCAGTGCTAGTACAGGGGGAATATACGGCTACACCTTC. Protein sequence: CSASTGGIYGYTF.

This clonotype was seen ten or more times. V is TRBV24-1 and J is TRBJ2-5; the D gene is possibly TRBD2 (5 bases). There are 17 residues in the CDR3. Trimming stripped 2 bases from V and 3 bases from J, with 18 bases between. Germline V gene sequence: CDR1 KGHDR, CDR2 SFDVKD. The CDR3 DNA follows: TGTGCCACCAGTGATTCCAAGTTAGGGAGTCTGAAAGAGACCCAGTACTTC. Encoded protein: CATSDSKLGSLKETQYF.

V and J are TRBV11-2 and TRBJ1-2; no clear D. The CDR3 totals 14 residues. The ends were cut back, 4 bases at V and 0 bases at J, with 9 bases in the middle. Germline V lookup: CDR1 SGHAT, CDR2 FQNNGV. The CDR3 DNA sequence: TGTGCCAGCAGCTGGGCGAACCCTAACTATGGCTACACCTTC. As protein: CASSWANPNYGYTF.

This chain joins TRBV9 and TRBJ2-7; 9 nucleotides agree with TRBD1. Germline CDR1 reads SGDLS; CDR2 reads YYNGEE. The CDR3 totals 16 residues. The junction had 9 bases not matched to a gene; V was cut back by 0 bases and J by 5 bases. The chain's CDR3 is CASSVAGGTGHHEQYF. CDR3 coding DNA: TGTGCCAGCAGCGTAGCTGGGGGGACAGGGCATCACGAGCAGTACTTC.

The rearrangement links TRBV18 to TRBJ2-7, with TRBD2 identical over 11 bases. This CDR3 is built from 20 residues. Losses at the gene ends were 1 base for V and 3 bases for J; bases not matched to a gene: 17. Germline V gives CDR1 KGHSH, CDR2 LQKENI. CDR3 nucleotides: TGTGCCAGCTCACCACTCAGGGTGCTAGCGGGGGGACCGATCCTCTACGAGCAGTACTTC. This codes for CASSPLRVLAGGPILYEQYF.

This clonotype came up many times. The chain is built from TRBV27 and TRBJ1-2; TRBD1 matches 7 bases. The germline CDR1 and CDR2 sequences are MNHEY and SMNVEV (reference sequence). The CDR3 sequence is 14 residues long. V trimming: 5 bases; J trimming: 7 bases; junction bases outside the gene matches: 10. The DNA of the CDR3 is TGTGCCAGCAGTGATCCGGACAGGTCGCGTGGCTACACCTTC. It is translated as CASSDPDRSRGYTF.